A single sample gave rise to the 29 T cell receptor beta chains below, sequenced in a study of radiotherapy plus CTLA-4 blockade in lung cancer. The repertoire was sequenced with immunoSEQ multiplex PCR; TCRdb's copy has only in-frame clones and lacks some. The data contain roughly 110,000 clones, around 85% of them singletons. The sample was peripheral blood, taken from a patient treated with radiotherapy plus ipilimumab. These receptors all stem from a human donor with non-small cell lung cancer that progressed on radiotherapy plus ipilimumab. Some clones in this sample may be carry-over from other donors' samples.

In this sample, this clone turned up a few times. The rearrangement links TRBV28 to TRBJ1-4; D remains unclear. The CDR3 runs 14 residues. Germline CDR1 MDHEN, CDR2 SYDVKM. The ends were cut back, 6 bases at V and 4 bases at J, with 12 bases in the middle. CDR3 in amino acids: CASRGWRINEKLFF. Here the CDR3 DNA reads TGTGCCAGCAGGGGATGGCGGATTAATGAAAAACTGTTTTTT.

This clone was detected once. The V call is TRBV7-2, the J call TRBJ1-4; D perhaps matches TRBD1 (5 bases). The CDR3 extends over 14 amino acids. The germline V gene has CDR1 SGHTA and CDR2 FQGNSA. V lost 5 bases and J 0 bases, leaving 7 bases between the germline ends. CDR3 loop: CASSRDPTNEKLFF. DNA for the CDR3: TGTGCCAGCAGCCGGGACCCAACTAATGAAAAACTGTTTTTT.

The chain carries TRBV27 and TRBJ1-2; D is possibly TRBD1 (5 bases). CDR3 size: 14 residues. CDR1 is MNHEY, CDR2 SMNVEV, per germline (reference sequence). Trimming removed 3 bases at V and 6 bases at J, with 14 bases between. This CDR3 is CASSFLGGEDGYTF. The CDR3 DNA reads TGTGCCAGCAGTTTCCTTGGAGGGGAGGATGGCTACACCTTC.

Points on this clone: The identical CDR3 is also encoded by other nucleotide sequences in the sample. The chain couples TRBV6-1 to TRBJ1-2; tentatively, D is TRBD1 (5 bases). Trimming took off 7 bases at V and 5 bases at J, with 20 bases between the two ends. CDR1 MNHNS and CDR2 SASEGT come from the germline V gene. CDR3 length: 15 residues. CDR3 DNA sequence: TGTGCCAGCATCCTCGGAACAGGAGACATTTATGGCTACACCTTC. Translation: CASILGTGDIYGYTF.

The chain has TRBV6-4 and TRBJ2-7; the match to TRBD1 covers 9 bases. The germline CDR1 and CDR2 sequences are MRHNA and SNTAGT. Trimming cost V 0 bases and J 0 bases; bases outside gene matches: 27. The CDR3 sequence is 24 residues long. CDR3 nucleotides: TGTGCCAGCAGTGACTCTGTAAGCTGGACAGGGGTCTATCAGCCAAGAATTAGCTCCTACGAGCAGTACTTC. Translating gives CASSDSVSWTGVYQPRISSYEQYF.

J is TRBJ1-2 and V is TRBV11-2, with unresolved D. Per germline, CDR1 SGHAT and CDR2 FQNNGV. This CDR3 region has 13 residues. Trimming stripped 1 base from V and 3 bases from J, with 6 bases between. The DNA for the CDR3 is TGTGCCAGCAGCTTAGCTCCCGACTATGGCTACACCTTC. Translation gives CASSLAPDYGYTF.

The chain carries TRBV5-1 and TRBJ2-2; 14 bases match TRBD2. Germline CDR1 is SGHRS and CDR2 is YFSETQ. The V gene end was trimmed by 3 bases and the J gene end by 3 bases; junction bases not matched to a gene: 4. The CDR3 has 17 amino acids. The CDR3 DNA follows: TGCGCCAGCAGCTCAGGACTAGCGGGGGGTTACACCGGGGAGCTGTTTTTT. This gives the protein CASSSGLAGGYTGELFF.

This clone was detected once. The rearrangement joins TRBV6-4 to TRBJ2-1; 7 nucleotides line up with TRBD2. J was trimmed by 3 bases and V by 3 bases; bases with no gene match: 2. CDR3 length equals 14 residues. Per germline, CDR1 MRHNA and CDR2 SNTAGT. This CDR3 reads CASSERGDYNEQFF. The CDR3 DNA reads as TGTGCCAGCAGTGAACGGGGGGACTACAATGAGCAGTTCTTC.

As concerns this clone: Relative to the germline gene, one junction end is altered; a read error may explain this. The chain is built from TRBV7-7 and TRBJ2-5, with D maybe TRBD1 (6 bases). Germline V lookup: CDR1 SSHAT, CDR2 FNYEAQ (reference sequence). The length of the CDR3 is 14 residues. The CDR3: CASSLTDRPGTQYF. The CDR3 bases are TGTGCTAGCAGCTTGACAGACAGGCCGGGGACCCAGTACTTC. Drawing the rest from reference TRBV7-7 and TRBJ2-5, the complete variable domain is GAGVSQSPRYKVTKRGQDVTLRCDPISSHATLYWYQQALGQGPEFLTYFNYEAQPDKSGLPSDRFSAERPEGSISTLTIQRTEQRDSAMYRCASSLTDRPGTQYFGPGTRLLVL.

The genes are TRBV5-1 and TRBJ2-1; 7 nucleotides match TRBD2. The germline gives CDR1 SGHRS, CDR2 YFSETQ. CDR3 length: 15 amino acids. Trimming at V came to 0 bases and at J to 4 bases, leaving 4 bases not matched to a gene. The DNA for the CDR3 is TGCGCCAGCAGCTTGGCTCAGGGAGGGTACAATGAGCAGTTCTTC. Its protein is CASSLAQGGYNEQFF.

The chain combines TRBV6-6 with TRBJ2-7, with TRBD1 matching 9 bases. Per germline, CDR1 MNHNY and CDR2 SVGAGI (reference sequence). CDR3 length: 15 amino acids. Trimming took 5 bases from V and 4 from J; bases not matched to a gene: 9. The CDR3 DNA is TGTGCCAGCAGTCCTTCCGGGACAGGGTTGTACGAGCAGTACTTC. Translated, it gives CASSPSGTGLYEQYF.

V is TRBV7-3 and J is TRBJ2-2; D possibly corresponds to TRBD1 (6 bases). The CDR3 length is 14 residues. V was shortened by 5 bases and J by 1 base, with 8 bases between the two germline ends. The germline CDR1 and CDR2 sequences are SGHTA and FQGTGA. The CDR3 DNA reads TGTGCCAGCAGCCTAGGGGGGAACACCGGGGAGCTGTTTTTT. Amino acid sequence: CASSLGGNTGELFF. The variable domain in full, with the rest retrieved from reference TRBV7-3 and TRBJ2-2, is GAGVSQTPSNKVTEKGKYVELRCDPISGHTALYWYRQSLGQGPEFLIYFQGTGAADDSGLPNDRFFAVRPEGSVSTLKIQRTERGDSAVYLCASSLGGNTGELFFGEGSRLTVL.

V and J are TRBV28 and TRBJ1-2; the match to TRBD1 covers 9 bases. This CDR3 has 14 residues. The junction had 5 bases not matched to a gene; V was cut back by 4 bases and J by 5 bases. Germline values: CDR1 MDHEN, CDR2 SYDVKM. CDR3 sequence: CASSSPTGGYGYTF. The CDR3 bases are TGTGCCAGCAGTTCTCCGACAGGGGGGTATGGCTACACCTTC.

The J gene is TRBJ1-2, the V gene TRBV5-1, with a weak D call TRBD1 (5 bases). This CDR3 is 14 amino acids long. Germline values: CDR1 SGHRS, CDR2 YFSETQ. The V end lost 0 bases, the J end lost 8 bases, and 14 bases lay between the germline ends. The CDR3 nucleotides read TGCGCCAGCAGCTTGGTCTCCGGGACTGGGGGCTACACCTTC. It yields the protein CASSLVSGTGGYTF.

The rearrangement joins TRBV29-1 to TRBJ2-5; 9 bases fit TRBD2. Per germline, CDR1 SQVTM and CDR2 ANQGSEA. V lost 4 bases to trimming and J lost 0 bases; unmatched junction nucleotides: 9. This CDR3 is built from 16 residues. CDR3 residues: CSVGAGASGNQETQYF. The DNA of the CDR3 is TGCAGCGTTGGGGCGGGGGCTAGCGGGAACCAAGAGACCCAGTACTTC.

V usage is TRBV5-1 and J usage is TRBJ2-2, with 8 bases identical to TRBD2. The CDR3 spans 18 residues. V was pared by 0 bases and J by 6 bases, with 13 bases of the junction left unmatched. Germline CDR1 SGHRS, CDR2 YFSETQ. The DNA of the CDR3 is TGCGCCAGCAGCTTGGACGGGACTAGAGGGGCCATCTCCGGGGAGCTGTTTTTT. It translates to CASSLDGTRGAISGELFF.

The CDR3 spells CASRSRGGAFRTDTQYF. For the CDR3, the DNA is TGCGCCAGCAGATCACGCGGGGGAGCGTTCCGCACAGATACGCAGTATTTT. This sequence joins TRBV5-1 and TRBJ2-3, with 7 nucleotides matching TRBD2. Trimming took 5 bases from V and 1 from J; bases not matched to a gene: 13. Germline V CDR1 and CDR2: SGHRS, YFSETQ. CDR3 size: 17 residues.

The CDR3 region has the DNA TGCGCCAGCAGCCCAAGTCCGGGGCCGAATGAGCAGTTCTTC. This encodes CASSPSPGPNEQFF. The chain couples TRBV4-3 to TRBJ2-1; perhaps D is TRBD1 or TRBD2 (5 bases each). The germline V gene has CDR1 LGHNA and CDR2 YSLEER. The CDR3 extends over 14 amino acids. Trimming took 4 bases from V and 7 from J, leaving 14 bases between them.

V is TRBV21-1 and J is TRBJ1-1. TRBV21-1 is reported as a pseudogene. CDR3 length: 17 residues. The CDR3 sequence is CASMTLLLGVVNTEAFF. The CDR3 nucleotides read TGTGCCAGCATGACTCTCCTATTGGGGGTGGTGAACACTGAAGCTTTCTTT.

The CDR3 DNA reads TGTGCCAGCAGCTTCTCCTACGAGCAGTACTTC. It codes for CASSFSYEQYF. V gene TRBV5-6 combines with J gene TRBJ2-7; no clear D gene. The length of the CDR3 is 11 residues. With 2 bases removed from V and 0 bases from J, the gap between germline ends came to 0 bases. The germline V gene encodes CDR1 SGHDT and CDR2 YYEEEE.

This chain joins TRBV5-1 and TRBJ2-1; D might be TRBD1 (5 bases). Germline assignment: CDR1 SGHRS and CDR2 YFSETQ. Trimming took 0 bases from V and 8 from J, leaving 15 bases between them. The CDR3 has 15 amino acids. Here the CDR3 reads CASSLEGKPPDEQFF. The CDR3 DNA sequence: TGCGCCAGCAGCTTGGAGGGGAAGCCCCCTGATGAGCAGTTCTTC.

The chain carries TRBV7-3 and TRBJ2-7, with unresolved D. V shed 8 bases and J shed 1 base, with 9 bases lying between them. The CDR3 runs 12 residues. Germline CDR1 and CDR2: SGHTA and FQGTGA. CDR3: CASGDGSYEQYF. CDR3 in DNA: TGTGCCAGCGGAGACGGATCCTACGAGCAGTACTTC.

CDR3 DNA: TGTGCCAGCGTCCGGGATGCACTCTCCTACGAGCAGTACTTC. Translated, it gives CASVRDALSYEQYF. This sequence joins TRBV6-1 and TRBJ2-7; D may be TRBD2 (5 bases). Trimming removed 8 bases at V and 0 bases at J, with 14 bases between. The CDR3 spans 14 residues. Germline-derived CDR1 and CDR2 are MNHNS and SASEGT.

The rearrangement uses TRBV30 and TRBJ1-5; the D gene is possibly TRBD1 (6 bases). The V and J ends lost 0 bases and 6 bases respectively, with 15 bases between them. The germline V gene has CDR1 GTSNPN and CDR2 SVGIG (reference sequence). This CDR3 has 15 residues. CDR3 amino acids: CAWSVLGGVGQPQHF. The CDR3 DNA reads TGTGCCTGGAGTGTACTCGGGGGCGTGGGTCAGCCCCAGCATTTT.

CDR3 region: CASTMTGLLGGYTF. For the CDR3, the DNA is TGTGCCAGCACTATGACAGGGCTACTCGGGGGCTACACCTTC. This chain connects TRBV2 to TRBJ1-2; TRBD1 agrees at 7 bases. The CDR3 totals 14 residues. CDR1 is SNHLY and CDR2 is FYNNEI in the germline V gene. The V gene end was trimmed by 7 bases and the J gene end by 8 bases; junction bases not matched to a gene: 13.

The V and J genes are TRBV7-3 and TRBJ2-1; D is perhaps TRBD1 or TRBD2 (6 bases each). The length of the CDR3 is 15 residues. Trimming cost V 0 bases and J 6 bases, with 12 bases left between them. Germline CDR1 SGHTA, CDR2 FQGTGA. DNA of the CDR3: TGTGCCAGCAGCTTAACCGGGGGCTGGCGCAATGAGCAGTTCTTC. Its translation is CASSLTGGWRNEQFF. The variable domain in full, completed from reference TRBV7-3 and TRBJ2-1, reads GAGVSQTPSNKVTEKGKYVELRCDPISGHTALYWYRQSLGQGPEFLIYFQGTGAADDSGLPNDRFFAVRPEGSVSTLKIQRTERGDSAVYLCASSLTGGWRNEQFFGPGTRLTVL.

This clone was seen only a few times. The chain joins TRBV7-9 to TRBJ2-2; the D gene could be TRBD1 or TRBD2 (5 bases each). V was clipped by 5 bases and J by 8 bases, with 15 bases between them. This CDR3 contains 14 residues. Germline CDR1 and CDR2: SEHNR and FQNEAQ (reference sequence). In nucleotides, the CDR3 is TGTGCCAGCAGCGTCGGGGCCGTTAGTGGGGAGCTGTTTTTT. It specifies CASSVGAVSGELFF.

The chain recombines TRBV27 with TRBJ2-7; D is unresolved. Trimming cost V 2 bases and J 4 bases, with 6 bases left between them. The germline V gene encodes CDR1 MNHEY and CDR2 SMNVEV (reference sequence). The CDR3 extends over 12 amino acids. The CDR3: CASSLNGYEQYF. The CDR3 DNA follows: TGTGCCAGCAGTTTAAACGGGTACGAGCAGTACTTC.

This sequence joins TRBV5-8 and TRBJ2-7; the D gene is possibly TRBD1 (6 bases). Germline-derived CDR1 and CDR2 are SGHTS and YDEGEE. The CDR3 loop spans 12 amino acids. V was pared by 3 bases and J by 4 bases, with 8 bases between. The CDR3 sequence: CASSWGQYEQYF. The CDR3 bases are TGTGCCAGCAGCTGGGGACAATACGAGCAGTACTTC. The complete variable domain, with remaining parts taken from reference TRBV5-8 and TRBJ2-7, reads EAGVTQSPTHLIKTRGQQATLRCSPISGHTSVYWYQQALGLGLQFLLWYDEGEERNRGNFPPRFSGRQFPNYSSELNVNALELEDSALYLCASSWGQYEQYFGPGTRLTVT.